Shown below are 21 T cell receptor beta chains from a single sample sequenced in a study of blood T cell repertoires in COVID-19. Some clones are missing from TCRdb's copy, which holds only in-frame ones; the method was immunoSEQ multiplex PCR. The repertoire holds over 150,000 clones, with roughly 84% as singletons. Sequencing used peripheral blood. The receptors come from a woman aged 60 to 75 with acute or convalescent COVID-19.

The chain carries TRBV20-1 and TRBJ2-1; D is unclear. The CDR3 consists of 11 residues. The germline V gene encodes CDR1 DFQATT and CDR2 SNEGSKA (reference sequence). V shed 6 bases and J shed 6 bases, with 9 bases lying between them. CDR3 region: CSALLINEQFF. CDR3 bases: TGCAGTGCCCTACTAATCAATGAGCAGTTCTTC.

The J gene is TRBJ2-3, the V gene TRBV11-3; possibly TRBD2 for D (7 bases). With 3 bases removed from V and 4 bases from J, the gap between germline ends came to 11 bases. Germline CDR1 SGHNT, CDR2 YENEEA. The CDR3 runs 14 residues. The CDR3 here is CASSLTGGADTQYF. CDR3 sequence (DNA): TGTGCCAGCAGCTTGACGGGGGGCGCAGATACGCAGTATTTT.

The chain is built from TRBV29-1 and TRBJ1-1; no firm D call. V was trimmed by 4 bases and J by 3 bases, leaving 12 bases between them. CDR3 size: 13 residues. Germline V CDR1 and CDR2: SQVTM, ANQGSEA. CDR3 region: CSVVRGQDTEAFF. The CDR3 DNA reads as TGCAGCGTTGTCCGGGGTCAGGACACTGAAGCTTTCTTT.

The chain recombines TRBV14 with TRBJ1-4; D gene ambiguous. The germline CDR1 and CDR2 sequences are SGHDN and FVKESK. V gave up 1 base and J gave up 8 bases, with 17 bases separating them. There are 16 residues in the CDR3. CDR3: CASSQVRPGGSEKLFF. CDR3 DNA: TGTGCCAGCAGCCAAGTCCGACCGGGAGGGAGCGAAAAACTGTTTTTT.

The chain carries TRBV2 and TRBJ1-4; a possible D gene is TRBD1 (6 bases). Germline V gene data show CDR1 as SNHLY and CDR2 as FYNNEI. The CDR3 extends over 12 amino acids. The V gene lost 6 bases and the J gene lost 11 bases, with 13 bases spanning the gap. The DNA for the CDR3 is TGTGCCAGCAGCGTACAGGGAGGGAAACTGTTTTTT. Amino acids: CASSVQGGKLFF.

V usage is TRBV10-1 and J usage is TRBJ2-3; D unresolved. This CDR3 region has 13 residues. The V end lost 3 bases, the J end lost 4 bases, and 8 bases lay between the germline ends. Germline V gene lookup returns CDR1 WNHNN and CDR2 SYGVQD (reference sequence). DNA for the CDR3: TGCGCCAGCAGTGACGGTGTGGCAGATACGCAGTATTTT. It yields the protein CASSDGVADTQYF.

This chain links TRBV5-8 with TRBJ1-6; no reliable D call. The CDR3 loop spans 15 amino acids. V was clipped by 0 bases and J by 7 bases, with 11 bases between them. Germline V lookup: CDR1 SGHTS, CDR2 YDEGEE. CDR3: CASSLAGPSNSPLHF. CDR3 nucleotides: TGTGCCAGCAGCTTGGCCGGTCCCTCAAATTCACCCCTCCACTTT.

This chain joins TRBV4-3 and TRBJ1-1; 7 nucleotides agree with TRBD1. The germline gives CDR1 LGHNA, CDR2 YSLEER. This CDR3 region has 15 residues. V dropped 0 bases and J dropped 1; count of bases not matched to a gene: 2. The CDR3 sequence: CASSQDRQGNTEAFF. Written as DNA, the CDR3 is TGCGCCAGCAGCCAAGATAGACAGGGGAACACTGAAGCTTTCTTT.

V gene TRBV5-6 combines with J gene TRBJ2-3, with D possibly being TRBD2 (5 bases). This CDR3 is built from 13 residues. In germline, CDR1 is SGHDT, CDR2 YYEEEE. The V gene lost 4 bases and the J gene lost 1 base, with 7 bases spanning the gap. For the CDR3, the DNA is TGTGCCAGCAGCCGTAGCGGCACAGATACGCAGTATTTT. Residues: CASSRSGTDTQYF.

The CDR3 loop is CAVREGAVRYGYTF. CDR3 coding DNA: TGTGCCGTTAGAGAGGGGGCCGTCCGCTATGGCTACACCTTC. The chain recombines TRBV15 with TRBJ1-2; 7 nucleotides match TRBD1. Germline V CDR1 and CDR2: LNHNV, YYDKDF (reference sequence). This CDR3 comprises 14 residues. V lost 11 bases, J lost 4 bases, and 13 bases stayed unmatched.

This clone has at least ten counts. CDR3 region: CAISELAGGSTTYEQYF. The CDR3 DNA is TGTGCCATCAGTGAACTAGCGGGGGGCTCAACTACCTACGAGCAGTACTTC. This rearrangement joins TRBV10-3 to TRBJ2-7; 12 bases align to TRBD2. This CDR3 has 17 amino acids. V lost 3 bases, J lost 2 bases, and 8 bases stayed unmatched. CDR1 and CDR2 (germline): ENHRY, SYGVKD.

The chain employs TRBV10-1 and TRBJ2-7, with D perhaps TRBD2 (5 bases). The germline V gene has CDR1 WNHNN and CDR2 SYGVQD (reference sequence). Trimming shortened V by 6 bases and J by 2 bases, and 11 bases separated the two germline ends. This CDR3 contains 13 residues. The CDR3 spells CASSRDPAYEQYF. The DNA for the CDR3 is TGCGCCAGCAGCCGGGATCCCGCCTACGAGCAGTACTTC.

The rearrangement joins TRBV9 to TRBJ2-2; 11 nucleotides line up with TRBD2. With V trimmed by 3 bases and J by 3 bases, 4 bases remained unmatched. Germline CDR1 reads SGDLS; CDR2 reads YYNGEE. This CDR3 region has 16 residues. In nucleotides, the CDR3 is TGTGCCAGCAGCGAACCTAGCGGGGGGTACACCGGGGAGCTGTTTTTT. Amino acid sequence: CASSEPSGGYTGELFF.

This chain uses TRBV11-3 with TRBJ1-1, with TRBD1 identical over 7 bases. CDR3 length equals 12 residues. V was clipped by 4 bases and J by 7 bases; unmatched bases: 3. Germline CDR1 SGHNT, CDR2 YENEEA. DNA of the CDR3: TGTGCCAGCAGCTCGGGACAGAATGAAGCTTTCTTT. Residues: CASSSGQNEAFF.

The chain employs TRBV13 and TRBJ2-5, with D tentatively TRBD2 (5 bases). The ends were cut back, 3 bases at V and 2 bases at J, with 13 bases in the middle. This CDR3 contains 15 residues. CDR1 is PRHDT, CDR2 FYEKMQ, per germline (reference sequence). The CDR3 here is CASSFRPGSQETQYF. CDR3 bases: TGTGCCAGCAGCTTCAGGCCGGGGAGTCAAGAGACCCAGTACTTC.

The chain recombines TRBV6-5 with TRBJ2-3, with 7 bases fitting TRBD1. Trimming at V came to 6 bases and at J to 4 bases, leaving 4 bases not matched to a gene. The length of the CDR3 is 13 residues. Looked up from germline, CDR1 is MNHEY and CDR2 is SVGAGI. CDR3 region: CASSVTGADTQYF. As DNA, the CDR3 is TGTGCCAGCAGCGTAACAGGGGCAGATACGCAGTATTTT.

The rearrangement joins TRBV19 to TRBJ1-3, with D possibly TRBD1 on 5 matching bases. The CDR3 runs 15 residues. The germline V gene encodes CDR1 LNHDA and CDR2 SQIVND (reference sequence). V lost 3 bases to trimming and J lost 0 bases, with 9 bases between them. CDR3 region: CASSIGGLSGNTIYF. The CDR3 DNA sequence: TGTGCCAGTAGTATCGGGGGTCTCTCTGGAAACACCATATATTTT.

Only one count was recorded for this clone. This rearrangement joins TRBV5-1 to TRBJ2-5; 8 nucleotides agree with TRBD1. This CDR3 is 13 amino acids long. CDR1 SGHRS and CDR2 YFSETQ come from the germline V gene. Unmatched junction bases numbered 5, after V lost 5 bases and J lost 5 bases. The CDR3: CASSWTGRETQYF. CDR3 coding DNA: TGCGCCAGCAGTTGGACAGGGAGGGAGACCCAGTACTTC.

V gene TRBV7-2 combines with J gene TRBJ1-4, with D maybe TRBD1 (6 bases). CDR1 and CDR2 from the germline V gene are SGHTA and FQGNSA. CDR3 length: 16 amino acids. The V and J ends lost 0 bases and 7 bases respectively, with 15 bases between them. The CDR3 DNA sequence: TGTGCCAGCAGCTTAGCTCGGGGGGGCGTTGTTGAAAAACTGTTTTTT. It encodes CASSLARGGVVEKLFF.

The rearrangement uses TRBV7-2 and TRBJ1-1, with 8 bases matching TRBD1. The CDR3 loop spans 16 amino acids. CDR1 is SGHTA and CDR2 is FQGNSA in the germline V gene. V lost 6 bases to trimming and J lost 5 bases; unmatched junction nucleotides: 14. The chain's CDR3 is CASRSIRDRRRTEAFF. In DNA form, the CDR3 reads TGTGCCAGCAGATCAATCCGGGACAGGCGTAGGACTGAAGCTTTCTTT.

DNA for the CDR3: TGTGCCAGCAGTGCCGGACTAGCGAGCAGGGCCTACAATGAGCAGTTCTTC. Protein: CASSAGLASRAYNEQFF. The rearrangement links TRBV6-1 to TRBJ2-1; the match to TRBD2 covers 9 bases. CDR1 MNHNS and CDR2 SASEGT come from the germline V gene. The CDR3 is made up of 17 amino acids. Trimming at V came to 4 bases and at J to 2 bases, leaving 9 bases not matched to a gene.